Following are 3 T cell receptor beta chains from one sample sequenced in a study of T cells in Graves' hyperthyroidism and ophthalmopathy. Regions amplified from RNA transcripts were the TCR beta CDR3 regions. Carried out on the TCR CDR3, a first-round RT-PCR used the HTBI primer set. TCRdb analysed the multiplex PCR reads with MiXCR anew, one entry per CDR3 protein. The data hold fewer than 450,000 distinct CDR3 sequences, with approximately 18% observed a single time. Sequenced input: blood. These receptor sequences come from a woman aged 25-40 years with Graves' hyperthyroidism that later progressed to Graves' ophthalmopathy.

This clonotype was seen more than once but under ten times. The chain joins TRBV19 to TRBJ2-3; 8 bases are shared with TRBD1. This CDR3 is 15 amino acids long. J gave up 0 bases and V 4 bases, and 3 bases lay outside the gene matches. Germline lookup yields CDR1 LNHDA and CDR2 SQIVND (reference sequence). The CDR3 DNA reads TGTGCCAGTAGTAAGGGACAGGTTAGCACAGATACGCAGTATTTT. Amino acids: CASSKGQVSTDTQYF.

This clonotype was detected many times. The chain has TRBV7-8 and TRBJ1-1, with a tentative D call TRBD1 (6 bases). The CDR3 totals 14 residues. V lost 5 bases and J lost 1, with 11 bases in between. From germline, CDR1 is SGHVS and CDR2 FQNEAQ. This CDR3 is CASSLAGANTEAFF. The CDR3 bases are TGTGCCAGCAGCCTGGCGGGGGCGAACACTGAAGCTTTCTTT.

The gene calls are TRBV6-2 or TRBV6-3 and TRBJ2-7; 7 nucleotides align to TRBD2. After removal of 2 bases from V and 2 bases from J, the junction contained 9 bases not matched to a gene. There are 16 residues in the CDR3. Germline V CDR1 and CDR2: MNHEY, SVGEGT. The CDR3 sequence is CASSYGREPRTYEQYF. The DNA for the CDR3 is TGTGCCAGCAGTTACGGGCGGGAGCCCCGGACCTACGAGCAGTACTTC.